One and the same sample provided the 26 T cell receptor beta chains below, sequenced in a study of neurological immune-mediated disorders. Each CDR3 protein gets one entry after TCRdb re-called the 5' RACE reads with MiXCR. The repertoire consists of 20,000 to 25,000 distinct CDR3 sequences, with over 5.5% occurring once and the leading ten covering 40% to 45%. Sequenced material: CD8+ T cells from blood. Source of these receptors: a young man in good health.

This clonotype was counted at least ten times. The J gene is TRBJ2-3, the V gene TRBV7-3, with 10 bases identical to TRBD2. The J segment lost 5 bases and the V segment lost 5 bases, leaving 7 bases of the junction unmatched. The germline V gene has CDR1 SGHTA and CDR2 FQGTGA. There are 15 residues in the CDR3. The CDR3, as DNA: TGTGCCAGCAGCCCCTATAGCGGGGGGATAGATACGCAGTATTTT. It specifies CASSPYSGGIDTQYF.

The sample holds many counts of this clonotype. The genes are TRBV6-2 or TRBV6-3 and TRBJ2-7, with D unclear. CDR1 is MNHEY, CDR2 SVGEGT, per germline. The CDR3 has 14 amino acids. V lost 5 bases and J lost 3, with 14 bases in between. CDR3 amino acids: CASSQAPGLYEQYF. Written as DNA, the CDR3 is TGTGCCAGCAGTCAAGCGCCGGGCCTCTACGAGCAGTACTTC.

This clonotype appeared many times. V and J are TRBV7-6 and TRBJ2-5, with unresolved D. Trimming took off 5 bases at V and 0 bases at J, with 16 bases between the two ends. CDR1 is SGHVS, CDR2 FNYEAQ, per germline. The CDR3 spans 16 residues. The CDR3 here is CASSPPFGSHQETQYF. CDR3 DNA sequence: TGTGCCAGCAGCCCCCCTTTCGGCAGCCACCAAGAGACCCAGTACTTC.

This clonotype was seen at least ten times. The V and J genes are TRBV27 and TRBJ2-5; D remains ambiguous. CDR1 is MNHEY and CDR2 is SMNVEV in the germline V gene (reference sequence). With 8 bases removed from V and 0 bases from J, the gap between germline ends came to 13 bases. This CDR3 region has 14 residues. The CDR3 loop reads CASRRGENQETQYF. The CDR3 nucleotides are TGTGCCAGCCGTCGTGGAGAGAACCAAGAGACCCAGTACTTC.

This clonotype was seen many times. This sequence joins TRBV5-1 and TRBJ1-6, with D perhaps matching TRBD1 (5 bases). With 4 bases removed from V and 10 bases from J, the gap between germline ends came to 24 bases. This CDR3 comprises 17 residues. Germline V gene data show CDR1 as SGHRS and CDR2 as YFSETQ. CDR3 region: CASSHEILDKISSPLHF. Written as DNA, the CDR3 is TGCGCCAGCAGCCATGAAATACTGGACAAGATTAGCTCACCCCTCCACTTT. The whole variable domain, filled in from reference TRBV5-1 and TRBJ1-6, reads KAGVTQTPRYLIKTRGQQVTLSCSPISGHRSVSWYQQTPGQGLQFLFEYFSETQRNKGNFPGRFSGRQFSNSRSEMNVSTLELGDSALYLCASSHEILDKISSPLHFGNGTRLTVT.

This clonotype showed up many times. V gene TRBV9 combines with J gene TRBJ2-2, with D uncertain. Trimming left V 0 bases short and J 5 bases short, with 5 bases between. The germline V gene has CDR1 SGDLS and CDR2 YYNGEE. This CDR3 has 13 amino acids. The CDR3: CASSVVGTGELFF. Here the CDR3 DNA reads TGTGCCAGCAGCGTAGTTGGGACCGGGGAGCTGTTTTTT. Complete variable domain (other parts from reference TRBV9 and TRBJ2-2): DSGVTQTPKHLITATGQRVTLRCSPRSGDLSVYWYQQSLDQGLQFLIQYYNGEERAKGNILERFSAQQFPDLHSELNLSSLELGDSALYFCASSVVGTGELFFGEGSRLTVL.

This clonotype was counted at least ten times. The chain links TRBV14 to TRBJ1-2, with D tentatively TRBD1 (5 bases). The germline gives CDR1 SGHDN, CDR2 FVKESK. The CDR3 extends over 14 amino acids. With 5 bases removed from V and 3 bases from J, the gap between germline ends came to 13 bases. The CDR3 DNA sequence: TGTGCCAGCAGCTGGGGCGGGCCCGACTATGGCTACACCTTC. Amino acid sequence: CASSWGGPDYGYTF.

This clonotype was seen at least ten times. V usage is TRBV20-1 and J usage is TRBJ2-7; 7 bases are shared with TRBD1. V dropped 4 bases and J dropped 1; count of bases not matched to a gene: 10. Germline values: CDR1 DFQATT, CDR2 SNEGSKA (reference sequence). This CDR3 region has 15 residues. DNA for the CDR3: TGCAGTGCTACAAACTGGGACAGTTATTCCTACGAGCAGTACTTC. It yields the protein CSATNWDSYSYEQYF.

This clonotype came up many times. V and J are TRBV4-1 and TRBJ1-3; 7 positions match TRBD1. This CDR3 is built from 17 residues. The germline V gene has CDR1 MGHRA and CDR2 YSYEKL. Trimming at V came to 0 bases and at J to 3 bases, leaving 8 bases not matched to a gene. The CDR3 sequence: CASSQDQAGGFGNTIYF. The CDR3 coding sequence is TGCGCCAGCAGCCAAGATCAGGCAGGGGGTTTTGGAAACACCATATATTTT.

This clonotype has at least ten counts. The V and J genes are TRBV27 and TRBJ1-2; 8 nucleotides match TRBD1. Trimming removed 4 bases from V and 2 bases from J; junction bases left unmatched: 9. Germline V gene data show CDR1 as MNHEY and CDR2 as SMNVEV (reference sequence). This CDR3 comprises 16 residues. CDR3 DNA: TGTGCCAGCAGTTGGACAGGGCATATCACGAACTATGGCTACACCTTC. It codes for CASSWTGHITNYGYTF.

This clonotype was recorded many times. The chain employs TRBV7-3 and TRBJ2-3; no clear D gene. V was cut by 0 bases and J by 5 bases, with 15 bases left in between. From germline, CDR1 is SGHTA and CDR2 FQGTGA. There are 16 residues in the CDR3. In DNA, the CDR3 is TGTGCCAGCAGCTTAACATCCCGGGCGTCGGTAGATACGCAGTATTTT. This encodes CASSLTSRASVDTQYF.

The sample holds many counts of this clonotype. The chain recombines TRBV5-1 with TRBJ1-2; TRBD1 matches 11 bases. The germline CDR1 and CDR2 sequences are SGHRS and YFSETQ. CDR3 length: 18 residues. V lost 1 base to trimming and J lost 1 base; unmatched junction nucleotides: 9. CDR3 loop: CASSLNTGTGGFNYGYTF. The DNA for the CDR3 is TGCGCCAGCAGCTTGAATACTGGGACAGGGGGTTTTAACTATGGCTACACCTTC.

This clonotype was detected ten times or more. The V call is TRBV7-2, the J call TRBJ2-7, with D hard to call. The CDR3 spans 17 residues. The V and J ends lost 5 bases and 1 base respectively, with 21 bases between them. Per germline, CDR1 SGHTA and CDR2 FQGNSA. The CDR3 here is CASSPPRAGITSYEQYF. The CDR3 DNA reads as TGTGCCAGCAGCCCGCCGCGTGCTGGGATAACATCCTACGAGCAGTACTTC.

The sample holds many counts of this clonotype. The DNA for the CDR3 is TGTGCCAGCAGTTCGCAGGGGCCGAACACTGAAGCTTTCTTT. Translation: CASSSQGPNTEAFF. This sequence joins TRBV6-5 and TRBJ1-1; D is possibly TRBD1 (6 bases). From germline, CDR1 is MNHEY and CDR2 SVGAGI. The CDR3 covers 14 residues. The V end lost 4 bases, the J end lost 1 base, and 10 bases lay between the germline ends.

This clonotype was found many times. V is TRBV7-8 and J is TRBJ2-1, with D perhaps matching TRBD2 (6 bases). This CDR3 has 15 amino acids. V was clipped by 5 bases and J by 5 bases, with 16 bases between them. Germline loops: CDR1 SGHVS, CDR2 FQNEAQ. The CDR3 nucleotides read TGTGCCAGCAGCCCGTTCGGGGGTAGAGACAATGAGCAGTTCTTC. Residues: CASSPFGGRDNEQFF. Variable domain in full (rest from reference TRBV7-8 and TRBJ2-1): GAGVSQSPRYKVAKRGQDVALRCDPISGHVSLFWYQQALGQGPEFLTYFQNEAQLDKSGLPSDRFFAERPEGSVSTLKIQRTQQEDSAVYLCASSPFGGRDNEQFFGPGTRLTVL.

This clonotype has at least ten counts. The V call is TRBV14, the J call TRBJ2-2, with 8 nucleotides matching TRBD2. Germline CDR1 SGHDN, CDR2 FVKESK. Germline trimming cut 1 base from V and 3 bases from J; bases unmatched to any gene: 4. The CDR3 spans 16 residues. CDR3 nucleotide sequence: TGTGCCAGCAGCCAAGTAGCGGGGCCTTACACCGGGGAGCTGTTTTTT. Encoded protein: CASSQVAGPYTGELFF.

This clonotype came up many times. The V gene is TRBV5-5, the J gene TRBJ2-1; D could derive from TRBD1 or TRBD2 (5 bases each). The CDR3 extends over 15 amino acids. CDR1 is SGHKS, CDR2 YYEKEE, per germline (reference sequence). The V gene lost 0 bases and the J gene lost 2 bases, with 9 bases spanning the gap. The CDR3 DNA sequence: TGTGCCAGCAGCTTGGACGGGACCGCCTACAATGAGCAGTTCTTC. It encodes CASSLDGTAYNEQFF. Drawing the rest from reference TRBV5-5 and TRBJ2-1, the complete variable domain is DAGVTQSPTHLIKTRGQQVTLRCSPISGHKSVSWYQQVLGQGPQFIFQYYEKEERGRGNFPDRFSARQFPNYSSELNVNALLLGDSALYLCASSLDGTAYNEQFFGPGTRLTVL.

The chain uses TRBV6-2 or TRBV6-3 and TRBJ2-7; D could derive from TRBD1 or TRBD2 (5 bases each). Deletions cut 6 bases from V and 2 bases from J, with 17 bases between. CDR1 is MNHEY and CDR2 is SVGEGT in the germline V gene. This CDR3 is built from 15 residues. CDR3 protein: CASSPWLGDTYEQYF. The CDR3 nucleotides read TGTGCCAGCAGCCCGTGGCTGGGGGATACCTACGAGCAGTACTTC.

This clonotype was recorded many times. The gene calls are TRBV5-1 and TRBJ2-7, with a possible D match to TRBD2 (6 bases). Germline loops: CDR1 SGHRS, CDR2 YFSETQ. Trimming took off 4 bases at V and 3 bases at J, with 14 bases between the two ends. This CDR3 is built from 14 residues. In nucleotides, the CDR3 is TGCGCCAGCAGCCTCGGGGGTAAGGGCTACGAGCAGTACTTC. This codes for CASSLGGKGYEQYF. Filled out from reference TRBV5-1 and TRBJ2-7, the complete variable domain reads KAGVTQTPRYLIKTRGQQVTLSCSPISGHRSVSWYQQTPGQGLQFLFEYFSETQRNKGNFPGRFSGRQFSNSRSEMNVSTLELGDSALYLCASSLGGKGYEQYFGPGTRLTVT.

This clonotype was detected ten times or more. The chain has TRBV7-2 and TRBJ2-1; 8 bases align to TRBD2. The length of the CDR3 is 20 residues. Germline CDR1 reads SGHTA; CDR2 reads FQGNSA. V gave up 1 base and J gave up 3 bases; unmatched junction bases: 17. The CDR3 protein is CASSLERRSGGPLLYNEQFF. Here the CDR3 DNA reads TGTGCCAGCAGCTTAGAAAGGAGGAGCGGGGGACCCCTTCTCTACAATGAGCAGTTCTTC. Based on the CDR3 plus reference TRBV7-2 and TRBJ2-1, the full variable domain is GAGVSQSPSNKVTEKGKDVELRCDPISGHTALYWYRQSLGQGLEFLIYFQGNSAPDKSGLPSDRFSAERTGGSVSTLTIQRTQQEDSAVYLCASSLERRSGGPLLYNEQFFGPGTRLTVL.

This clonotype was recorded at least ten times. The chain carries TRBV7-9 and TRBJ1-4, with D hard to call. The CDR3 is made up of 15 amino acids. V was trimmed by 5 bases and J by 0 bases, leaving 10 bases between them. Germline-derived CDR1 and CDR2 are SEHNR and FQNEAQ (reference sequence). Here the CDR3 DNA reads TGTGCCAGCAGCGTGACACCGGCAACTAATGAAAAACTGTTTTTT. Translating it yields CASSVTPATNEKLFF.

This clonotype was recorded at least ten times. The chain links TRBV29-1 to TRBJ2-1; 8 positions match TRBD2. There are 13 residues in the CDR3. V lost 5 bases, J lost 5 bases, and 5 bases stayed unmatched. CDR1 and CDR2 (germline): SQVTM, ANQGSEA. The CDR3 here is CSVPLAANNEQFF. The CDR3 DNA reads as TGCAGCGTTCCACTAGCGGCTAACAATGAGCAGTTCTTC.

This clonotype has at least ten counts. The chain's CDR3 is CASRRRTSGGGTGELFF. CDR3 nucleotide sequence: TGTGCCAGTAGAAGAAGGACTAGCGGGGGGGGAACCGGGGAGCTGTTTTTT. The J gene is TRBJ2-2, the V gene TRBV19; 15 bases agree with TRBD2. Germline CDR1 reads LNHDA; CDR2 reads SQIVND (reference sequence). The V segment lost 6 bases and the J segment 5 bases; nucleotides outside the gene matches: 7. The CDR3 contains 17 residues.

The V gene is TRBV19, the J gene TRBJ2-1; 9 bases are shared with TRBD1. The CDR3 is made up of 13 amino acids. V lost 8 bases, J lost 6 bases, and 5 bases stayed unmatched. Germline assignment: CDR1 LNHDA and CDR2 SQIVND (reference sequence). The CDR3 coding sequence is TGTGCCAGTGGGGACAGGGTGGGCAATGAGCAGTTCTTC. It codes for CASGDRVGNEQFF.

This clonotype was observed many times. CDR3 coding DNA: TGTGCCAGCAGTCCCGGGAAATGGAGAATGAACACTGAAGCTTTCTTT. It specifies CASSPGKWRMNTEAFF. The chain employs TRBV12-3 or TRBV12-4 and TRBJ1-1; D not resolved. The V end lost 5 bases, the J end lost 0 bases, and 16 bases lay between the germline ends. The CDR3 loop spans 16 amino acids.

This clonotype was counted ten times or more. This chain connects TRBV20-1 to TRBJ1-6, with 11 bases aligning to TRBD1. Germline values: CDR1 DFQATT, CDR2 SNEGSKA (reference sequence). V gave up 3 bases and J gave up 9 bases; unmatched junction bases: 13. This CDR3 spans 17 amino acids. The CDR3: CSASAGTGGEGGSPLHF. The CDR3 nucleotides are TGCAGTGCTAGTGCGGGGACAGGGGGGGAAGGAGGTTCACCCCTCCACTTT.